This record covers a single T cell receptor (beta chain). Antigen: not known. The PCR had 60 Vbeta and 13 Jbeta primers. The table came from immunoSEQ multiplex PCR; TCRdb's copy has only in-frame clones and leaves some out. The repertoire includes around 99,000 clones, 65% to 80% of them detected once, and 4.2% sits in the top ten. This sample stems from a study of cytomegalovirus exposure and HLA in healthy donors. Study-wide background: Out of 398 genotyped donors, less than 85% belonged to the Caucasian-associated ancestry cluster.

From germline, CDR1 is SGHDT and CDR2 YYEEEE. V was clipped by 1 base and J by 0 bases, with 17 bases between them. This CDR3 region has 18 residues. Study findings and constraints: Cytomegalovirus association was assigned to more than 150 TCR beta chains. Relative to equally common others, HLA-associated TCR beta chains showed greater clonal expansion in a later analysis.

In nominal health when sampled, donors likely had unrecorded immune exposures nonetheless. This chain joins TRBV5-6 and TRBJ2-1; D is perhaps TRBD2 (6 bases). The receptor's source is a male donor in good health and CMV-seronegative. Sequencing was carried out using PBMCs. CDR3 sequence (DNA): TGTGCCAGCAGCTTGCGTGGGATCCGGGAGATCTCCTACAATGAGCAGTTCTTC. Encoded protein: CASSLRGIREISYNEQFF.